A single sample is the source of the 16 T cell receptor beta chains below, sequenced in a study of long-term antiretroviral therapy in people with HIV (dated by TCRdb to the early 2020s). The immunoSEQ hsTCRB v3.0 assay was used at survey level resolution to sequence the TRB variable region. TCRdb obtained this table from immuneACCESS and retained in-frame rearrangements with V and J assigned. These tables miss some clones; where compared with another copy, unresolved V genes account for less than half of the shortfall, and the remainder is unexplained. Here the sample has 15,000 to 20,000 clones; 60% to 85% occur a single time. 10% to 11% of the sample comes from the top ten. The source was unsorted PBMCs, collected 2.3 years after starting antiretroviral therapy. These receptors came from a woman in her 40s with HIV.

The V and J genes are TRBV5-8 and TRBJ1-2; D is ambiguous. CDR1 is SGHTS and CDR2 is YDEGEE in the germline V gene. The V end lost 2 bases, the J end lost 6 bases, and 14 bases lay between the germline ends. The CDR3 loop spans 14 amino acids. The CDR3 DNA reads TGTGCCAGCAGCTTAGTTCTTGGCGGGAATGGCTACACCTTC. Translation: CASSLVLGGNGYTF.

V is TRBV6-5 and J is TRBJ2-1; 9 positions match TRBD1. There are 15 residues in the CDR3. The germline gives CDR1 MNHEY, CDR2 SVGAGI. V dropped 7 bases and J dropped 3; count of bases not matched to a gene: 7. For the CDR3, the DNA is TGTGCCAGCATGTCGGGGACAGGGATCTACAATGAGCAGTTCTTC. Translating it yields CASMSGTGIYNEQFF.

The chain joins TRBV6-1 to TRBJ1-2; TRBD1 might be the D (5 bases). Trimming removed 10 bases from V and 4 bases from J, with 16 bases in between. This CDR3 is 13 amino acids long. Germline lookup yields CDR1 MNHNS and CDR2 SASEGT. The CDR3 DNA reads TGTGCCACTTCCCAGGGCAGGATCTATGGCTACACCTTC. This translates into CATSQGRIYGYTF.

The chain couples TRBV19 to TRBJ1-1, with 7 nucleotides matching TRBD1. The CDR3 sequence is 12 residues long. Trimming removed 5 bases from V and 5 bases from J; junction bases left unmatched: 2. From germline, CDR1 is LNHDA and CDR2 SQIVND (reference sequence). CDR3 amino acids: CASSQGGTEAFF. CDR3 nucleotide sequence: TGTGCCAGTAGTCAGGGGGGAACTGAAGCTTTCTTT.

The table lists this clone with a few counts. This chain uses TRBV19 with TRBJ2-7; 11 positions agree with TRBD1. The CDR3 loop spans 14 amino acids. Germline trimming cut 6 bases from V and 3 bases from J; bases unmatched to any gene: 4. Germline lookup yields CDR1 LNHDA and CDR2 SQIVND (reference sequence). In DNA form, the CDR3 reads TGTGCCAGTAGCCATGGGACAGGGGGCTACGAGCAGTACTTC. It specifies CASSHGTGGYEQYF. The full variable domain, completed using reference TRBV19 and TRBJ2-7, is DGGITQSPKYLFRKEGQNVTLSCEQNLNHDAMYWYRQDPGQGLRLIYYSQIVNDFQKGDIAEGYSVSREKKESFPLTVTSAQKNPTAFYLCASSHGTGGYEQYFGPGTRLTVT.

The chain is built from TRBV7-2 and TRBJ2-1; D uncertain. V gave up 5 bases and J gave up 8 bases, with 13 bases separating them. Germline V gene sequence: CDR1 SGHTA, CDR2 FQGNSA. This CDR3 comprises 13 residues. CDR3 protein: CASSLQIPDEQFF. As DNA, the CDR3 is TGTGCCAGCAGCCTTCAAATTCCGGATGAGCAGTTCTTC. Drawing the rest from reference TRBV7-2 and TRBJ2-1, the complete variable domain is GAGVSQSPSNKVTEKGKDVELRCDPISGHTALYWYRQSLGQGLEFLIYFQGNSAPDKSGLPSDRFSAERTGGSVSTLTIQRTQQEDSAVYLCASSLQIPDEQFFGPGTRLTVL.

The chain recombines TRBV6-6 with TRBJ2-1; 12 nucleotides match TRBD2. Looked up from germline, CDR1 is MNHNY and CDR2 is SVGAGI (reference sequence). This CDR3 is 14 amino acids long. Unmatched junction bases numbered 0, after V lost 5 bases and J lost 4 bases. The DNA for the CDR3 is TGTGCCAGCAGTCTAGCGGGGGGGTACAATGAGCAGTTCTTC. Its translation is CASSLAGGYNEQFF.

V is TRBV2 and J is TRBJ1-2, with TRBD1 as a possible D gene (5 bases). The CDR3 has 11 residues. Trimming took 8 bases from V and 9 from J, leaving 13 bases between them. Germline V lookup: CDR1 SNHLY, CDR2 FYNNEI. CDR3 protein: CASSQGRSYTF. As DNA, the CDR3 is TGTGCCAGCTCTCAGGGTCGGAGCTACACCTTC.

The sample holds a few counts of this clone. One end of the junction varies from germline; a read error may be responsible. The chain carries TRBV7-7 and TRBJ2-3; 12 bases line up with TRBD2. Germline V gene sequence: CDR1 SSHAT, CDR2 FNYEAQ (reference sequence). CDR3 length equals 17 residues. CDR3: CASSRTSGAPSTDTQYF. The CDR3 DNA reads as TGTGCTAGCAGCCGGACTAGCGGGGCCCCTTCCACAGATACGCAGTATTTT.

V and J are TRBV27 and TRBJ2-5; no clear D. Germline V gives CDR1 MNHEY, CDR2 SMNVEV (reference sequence). V lost 4 bases and J 2 bases, leaving 2 bases between the germline ends. CDR3 length: 11 residues. The CDR3 DNA is TGTGCCAGCAGTTCGCAAGAGACCCAGTACTTC. It specifies CASSSQETQYF.

The rearrangement joins TRBV29-1 to TRBJ1-1; possibly TRBD1 for D (6 bases). Germline CDR1 reads SQVTM; CDR2 reads ANQGSEA. V lost 6 bases, J lost 4 bases, and 12 bases lay in between. There are 12 residues in the CDR3. CDR3 loop: CSVAPQGTEAFF. CDR3 in DNA: TGCAGCGTCGCACCACAGGGCACTGAAGCTTTCTTT. The full variable domain, with the rest looked up from reference TRBV29-1 and TRBJ1-1, is SAVISQKPSRDICQRGTSLTIQCQVDSQVTMMFWYRQQPGQSLTLIATANQGSEATYESGFVIDKFPISRPNLTFSTLTVSNMSPEDSSIYLCSVAPQGTEAFFGQGTRLTVV.

The J gene is TRBJ2-4, the V gene TRBV6-5; 10 bases map to TRBD2. V trimming: 5 bases; J trimming: 8 bases; junction bases outside the gene matches: 6. Germline V gene data show CDR1 as MNHEY and CDR2 as SVGAGI. The CDR3 is made up of 14 amino acids. The CDR3: CASSPLAGADIQYF. Here the CDR3 DNA reads TGTGCCAGCAGTCCCCTAGCGGGGGCGGACATTCAGTACTTC.

About this clone: The junction does not match germline at one end; this may be a read error. This chain connects TRBV7-9 to TRBJ2-1; 7 positions match TRBD1. CDR3 length equals 15 residues. Germline loops: CDR1 SEHNR, CDR2 FQNEAQ (reference sequence). This CDR3 reads CASSQDRVSYNEQFF. Written as DNA, the CDR3 is TGCGCCAGCAGCCAAGACAGGGTATCTTACAATGAGCAGTTCTTC.

The V and J genes are TRBV15 and TRBJ2-2, with D perhaps matching TRBD2 (6 bases). The V gene's germline CDR1 is LNHNV and CDR2 YYDKDF (reference sequence). The CDR3 runs to 14 residues. V lost 7 bases to trimming and J lost 2 bases, with 11 bases between them. In DNA, the CDR3 is TGTGCCACCAATAGCGGTCCTAACACCGGGGAGCTGTTTTTT. This codes for CATNSGPNTGELFF.

The chain uses TRBV5-3 and TRBJ2-7; D gene ambiguous. TRBV5-3 is filed as an ORF, its function uncertain. V was cut by 8 bases and J by 2 bases, with 11 bases left in between. This CDR3 is 12 amino acids long. CDR3 in amino acids: CASSRNPYEQYF. The CDR3 bases are TGTGCCAGCAGTCGGAACCCCTACGAGCAGTACTTC.

The chain joins TRBV19 to TRBJ2-6, with D unresolved. This CDR3 has 15 residues. V gave up 5 bases and J gave up 4 bases, with 12 bases separating them. Germline V gives CDR1 LNHDA, CDR2 SQIVND (reference sequence). CDR3 bases: TGTGCCAGTAGTGGGCCGACACGGGGGGCCAACGTCCTGACTTTC. Its protein product is CASSGPTRGANVLTF. Full variable domain (rest looked up from reference TRBV19 and TRBJ2-6): DGGITQSPKYLFRKEGQNVTLSCEQNLNHDAMYWYRQDPGQGLRLIYYSQIVNDFQKGDIAEGYSVSREKKESFPLTVTSAQKNPTAFYLCASSGPTRGANVLTFGAGSRLTVL.